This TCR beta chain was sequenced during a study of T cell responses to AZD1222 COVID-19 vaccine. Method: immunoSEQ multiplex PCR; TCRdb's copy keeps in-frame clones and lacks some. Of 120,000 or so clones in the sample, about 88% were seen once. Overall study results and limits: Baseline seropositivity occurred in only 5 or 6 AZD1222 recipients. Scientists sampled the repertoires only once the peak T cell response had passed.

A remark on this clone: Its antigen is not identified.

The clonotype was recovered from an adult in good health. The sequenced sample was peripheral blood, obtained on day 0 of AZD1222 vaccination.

The CDR3 nucleotides read TGCGCCAGCAGCCAAGATGGGGGGCAATCTGGAAACACCATATATTTT. This codes for CASSQDGGQSGNTIYF. V gene TRBV4-1 combines with J gene TRBJ1-3, with D possibly TRBD1 on 6 matching bases. Trimming removed 0 bases at V and 1 base at J, with 10 bases between. The CDR3 is made up of 16 amino acids. Germline V gene lookup returns CDR1 MGHRA and CDR2 YSYEKL.